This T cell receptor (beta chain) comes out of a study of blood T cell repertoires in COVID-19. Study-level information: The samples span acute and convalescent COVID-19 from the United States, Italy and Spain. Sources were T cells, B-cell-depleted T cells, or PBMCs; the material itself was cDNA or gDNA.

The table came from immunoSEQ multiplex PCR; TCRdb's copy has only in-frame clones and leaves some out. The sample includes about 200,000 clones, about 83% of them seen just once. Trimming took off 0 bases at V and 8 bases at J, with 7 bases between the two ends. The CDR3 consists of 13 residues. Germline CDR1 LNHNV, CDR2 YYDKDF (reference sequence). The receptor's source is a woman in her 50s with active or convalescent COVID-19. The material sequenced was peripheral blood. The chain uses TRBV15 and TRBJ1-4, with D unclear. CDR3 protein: CATSRDLGEKLFF. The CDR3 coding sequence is TGTGCCACCAGCAGAGATCTGGGCGAAAAACTGTTTTTT.